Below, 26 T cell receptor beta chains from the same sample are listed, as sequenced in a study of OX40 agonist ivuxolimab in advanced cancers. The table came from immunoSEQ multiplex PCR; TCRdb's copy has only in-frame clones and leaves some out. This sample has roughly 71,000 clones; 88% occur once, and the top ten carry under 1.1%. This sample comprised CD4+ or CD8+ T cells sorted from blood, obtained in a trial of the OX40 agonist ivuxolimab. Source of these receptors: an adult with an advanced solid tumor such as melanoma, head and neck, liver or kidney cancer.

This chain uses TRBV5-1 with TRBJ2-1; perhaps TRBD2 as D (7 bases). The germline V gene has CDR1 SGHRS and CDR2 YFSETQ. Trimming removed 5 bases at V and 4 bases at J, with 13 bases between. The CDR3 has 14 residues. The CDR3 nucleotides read TGCGCCAGCAGGGGAGGGACAAGATACAATGAGCAGTTCTTC. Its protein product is CASRGGTRYNEQFF. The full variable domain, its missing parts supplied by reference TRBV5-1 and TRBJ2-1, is KAGVTQTPRYLIKTRGQQVTLSCSPISGHRSVSWYQQTPGQGLQFLFEYFSETQRNKGNFPGRFSGRQFSNSRSEMNVSTLELGDSALYLCASRGGTRYNEQFFGPGTRLTVL.

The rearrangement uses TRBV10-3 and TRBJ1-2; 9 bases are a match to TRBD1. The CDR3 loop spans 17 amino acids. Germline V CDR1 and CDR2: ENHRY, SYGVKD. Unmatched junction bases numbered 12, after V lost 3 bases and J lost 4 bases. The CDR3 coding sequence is TGTGCCATCAGTGACCCGGACAGGGGAGGCCTTTTCTATGGCTACACCTTC. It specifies CAISDPDRGGLFYGYTF.

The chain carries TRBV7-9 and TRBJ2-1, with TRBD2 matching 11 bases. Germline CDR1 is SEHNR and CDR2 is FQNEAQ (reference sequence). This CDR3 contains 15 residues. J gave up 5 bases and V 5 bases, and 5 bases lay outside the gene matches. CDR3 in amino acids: CASSTYSGGDNEQFF. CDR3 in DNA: TGTGCCAGCAGCACCTATAGCGGGGGGGACAATGAGCAGTTCTTC.

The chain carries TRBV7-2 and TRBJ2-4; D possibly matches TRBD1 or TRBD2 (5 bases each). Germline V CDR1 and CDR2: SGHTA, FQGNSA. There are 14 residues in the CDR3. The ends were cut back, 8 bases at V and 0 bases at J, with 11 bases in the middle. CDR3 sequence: CASSGTLAKNIQYF. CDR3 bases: TGTGCCAGCTCGGGGACGCTAGCCAAAAACATTCAGTACTTC. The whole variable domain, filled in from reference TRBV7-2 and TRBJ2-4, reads GAGVSQSPSNKVTEKGKDVELRCDPISGHTALYWYRQSLGQGLEFLIYFQGNSAPDKSGLPSDRFSAERTGGSVSTLTIQRTQQEDSAVYLCASSGTLAKNIQYFGAGTRLSVL.

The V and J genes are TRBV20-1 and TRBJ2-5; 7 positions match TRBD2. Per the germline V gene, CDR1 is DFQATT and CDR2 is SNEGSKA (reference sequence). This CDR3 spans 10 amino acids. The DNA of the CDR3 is TGCACCACCGGGGGGGAGACCCAGTACTTC. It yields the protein CTTGGETQYF.

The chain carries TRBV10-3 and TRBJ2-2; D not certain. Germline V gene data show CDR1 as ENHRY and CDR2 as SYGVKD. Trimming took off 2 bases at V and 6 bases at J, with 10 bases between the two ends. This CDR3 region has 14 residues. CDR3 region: CAISEVPAAGELFF. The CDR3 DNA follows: TGTGCCATCAGTGAGGTCCCGGCCGCCGGGGAGCTGTTTTTT.

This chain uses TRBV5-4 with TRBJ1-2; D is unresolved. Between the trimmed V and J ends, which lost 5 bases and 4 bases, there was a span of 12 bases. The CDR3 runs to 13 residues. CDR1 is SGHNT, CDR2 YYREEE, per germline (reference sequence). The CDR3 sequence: CASRFIIPYGYTF. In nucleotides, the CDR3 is TGTGCCAGCAGATTTATTATCCCCTATGGCTACACCTTC. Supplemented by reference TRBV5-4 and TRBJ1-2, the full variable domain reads ETGVTQSPTHLIKTRGQQVTLRCSSQSGHNTVSWYQQALGQGPQFIFQYYREEENGRGNFPPRFSGLQFPNYSSELNVNALELDDSALYLCASRFIIPYGYTFGSGTRLTVV.

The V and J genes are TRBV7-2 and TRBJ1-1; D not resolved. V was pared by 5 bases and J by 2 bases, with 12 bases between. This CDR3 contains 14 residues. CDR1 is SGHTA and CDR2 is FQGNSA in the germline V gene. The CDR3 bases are TGTGCCAGCAGCCAGTACACGGGCAACACTGAAGCTTTCTTT. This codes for CASSQYTGNTEAFF.

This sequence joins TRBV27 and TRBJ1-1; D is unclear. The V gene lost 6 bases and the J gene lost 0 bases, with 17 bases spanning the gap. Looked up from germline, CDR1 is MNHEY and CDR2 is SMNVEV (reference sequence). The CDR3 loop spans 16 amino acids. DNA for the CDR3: TGTGCCAGCAGCCCGCACGTTGGCTTCATGAACACTGAAGCTTTCTTT. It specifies CASSPHVGFMNTEAFF.

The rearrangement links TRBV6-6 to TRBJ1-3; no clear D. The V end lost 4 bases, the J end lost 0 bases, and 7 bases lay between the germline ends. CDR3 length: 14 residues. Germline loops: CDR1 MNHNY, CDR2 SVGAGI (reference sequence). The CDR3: CASSSAPSGNTIYF. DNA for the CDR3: TGTGCCAGCAGTTCTGCGCCCTCTGGAAACACCATATATTTT.

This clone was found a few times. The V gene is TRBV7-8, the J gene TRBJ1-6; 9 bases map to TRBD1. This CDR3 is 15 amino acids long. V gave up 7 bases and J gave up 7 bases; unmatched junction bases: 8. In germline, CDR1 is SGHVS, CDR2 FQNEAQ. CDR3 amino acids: CASTRDRAGNSPLHF. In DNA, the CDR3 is TGTGCCAGCACCAGGGACAGGGCAGGAAATTCACCCCTCCACTTT.

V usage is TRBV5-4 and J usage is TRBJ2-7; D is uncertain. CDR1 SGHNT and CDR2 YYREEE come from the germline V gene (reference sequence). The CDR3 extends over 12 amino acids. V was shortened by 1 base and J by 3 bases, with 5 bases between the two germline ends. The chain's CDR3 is CASSLPGYEQYF. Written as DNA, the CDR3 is TGTGCCAGCAGCTTGCCCGGCTACGAGCAGTACTTC.

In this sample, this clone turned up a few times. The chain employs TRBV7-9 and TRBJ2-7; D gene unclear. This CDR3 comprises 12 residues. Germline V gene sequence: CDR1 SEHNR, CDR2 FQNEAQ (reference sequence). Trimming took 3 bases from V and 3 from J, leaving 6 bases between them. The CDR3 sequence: CASSFLLYEQYF. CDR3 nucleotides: TGTGCCAGCAGCTTTTTACTCTACGAGCAGTACTTC.

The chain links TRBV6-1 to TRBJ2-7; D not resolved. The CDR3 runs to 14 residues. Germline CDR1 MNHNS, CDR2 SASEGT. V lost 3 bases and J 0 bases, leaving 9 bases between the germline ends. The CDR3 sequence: CASSDMISSYEQYF. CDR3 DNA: TGTGCCAGCAGTGATATGATAAGCTCCTACGAGCAGTACTTC.

The CDR3 sequence: CASTPKGLVSYEQYF. The CDR3 DNA follows: TGTGCCAGCACCCCCAAGGGTCTAGTATCCTACGAGCAGTACTTC. The chain links TRBV9 to TRBJ2-7; D not certain. CDR3 size: 15 residues. Germline CDR1 is SGDLS and CDR2 is YYNGEE. V was trimmed by 6 bases and J by 1 base, leaving 17 bases between them.

The chain's CDR3 is CASSRDSGPPNEQFF. CDR3 sequence (DNA): TGTGCCAGCAGCCGCGACAGTGGGCCCCCCAATGAGCAGTTCTTC. The chain is built from TRBV6-4 and TRBJ2-1, with a possible D match to TRBD1 (5 bases). V lost 6 bases and J lost 6, with 18 bases in between. CDR3 length equals 15 residues. Germline-derived CDR1 and CDR2 are MRHNA and SNTAGT.

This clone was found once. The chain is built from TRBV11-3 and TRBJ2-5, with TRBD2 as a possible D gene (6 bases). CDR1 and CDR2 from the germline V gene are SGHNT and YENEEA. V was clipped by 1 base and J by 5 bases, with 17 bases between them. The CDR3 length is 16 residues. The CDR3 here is CASSLGWREREETQYF. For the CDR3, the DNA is TGTGCCAGCAGCTTAGGGTGGCGGGAACGGGAGGAGACCCAGTACTTC.

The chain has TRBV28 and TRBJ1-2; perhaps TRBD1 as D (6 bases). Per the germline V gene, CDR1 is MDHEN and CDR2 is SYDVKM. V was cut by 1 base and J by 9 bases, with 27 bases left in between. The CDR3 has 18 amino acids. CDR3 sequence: CASSLLTFRQVERSRYTF. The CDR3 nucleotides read TGTGCCAGCAGTTTATTGACTTTTAGACAGGTGGAAAGGAGTCGCTACACCTTC.

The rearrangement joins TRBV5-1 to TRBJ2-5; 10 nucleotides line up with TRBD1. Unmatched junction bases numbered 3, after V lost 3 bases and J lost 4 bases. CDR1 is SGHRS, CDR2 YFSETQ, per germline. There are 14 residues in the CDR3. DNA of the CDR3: TGCGCCAGCAGCTGGCGGGACAGGGGAGAGACCCAGTACTTC. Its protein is CASSWRDRGETQYF.

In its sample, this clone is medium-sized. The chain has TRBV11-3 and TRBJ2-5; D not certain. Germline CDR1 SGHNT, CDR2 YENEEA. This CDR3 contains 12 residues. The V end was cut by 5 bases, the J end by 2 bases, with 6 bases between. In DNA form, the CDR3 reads TGTGCCAGCAGCCCAAATCAAGAGACCCAGTACTTC. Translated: CASSPNQETQYF.

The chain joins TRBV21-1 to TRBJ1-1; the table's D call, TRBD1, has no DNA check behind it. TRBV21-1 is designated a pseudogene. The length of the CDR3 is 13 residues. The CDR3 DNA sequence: TGTGCCAGCAGCAACCTCCAGGGTAGGGAAGCTTTCTTT. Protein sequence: CASSNLQGREAFF.

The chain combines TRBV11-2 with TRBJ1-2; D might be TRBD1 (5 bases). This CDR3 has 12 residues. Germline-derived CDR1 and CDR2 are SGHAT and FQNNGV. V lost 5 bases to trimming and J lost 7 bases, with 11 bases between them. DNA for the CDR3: TGTGCCAGCAGCAACCAGGGTTTTGGCTACACCTTC. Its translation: CASSNQGFGYTF.

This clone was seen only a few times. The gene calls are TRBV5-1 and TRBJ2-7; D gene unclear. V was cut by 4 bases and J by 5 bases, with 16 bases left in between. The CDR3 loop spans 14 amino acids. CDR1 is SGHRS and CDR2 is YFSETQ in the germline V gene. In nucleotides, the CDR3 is TGCGCCAGCAGCGATGTCAGTAGGCCCAACGAGCAGTACTTC. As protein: CASSDVSRPNEQYF.

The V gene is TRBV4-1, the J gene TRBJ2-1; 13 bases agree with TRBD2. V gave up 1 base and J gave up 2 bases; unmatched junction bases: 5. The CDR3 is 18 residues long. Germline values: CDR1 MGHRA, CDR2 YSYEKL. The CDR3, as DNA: TGCGCCAGCAGCCAAGGACTAGCGGGGGGTCAACCCTACAATGAGCAGTTCTTC. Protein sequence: CASSQGLAGGQPYNEQFF.

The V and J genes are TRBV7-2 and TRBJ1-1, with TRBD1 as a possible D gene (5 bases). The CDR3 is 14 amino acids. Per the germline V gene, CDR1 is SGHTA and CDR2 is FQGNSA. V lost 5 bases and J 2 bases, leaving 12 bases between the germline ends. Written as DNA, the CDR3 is TGTGCCAGCAGCCCACAGGTAGGCAACACTGAAGCTTTCTTT. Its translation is CASSPQVGNTEAFF.

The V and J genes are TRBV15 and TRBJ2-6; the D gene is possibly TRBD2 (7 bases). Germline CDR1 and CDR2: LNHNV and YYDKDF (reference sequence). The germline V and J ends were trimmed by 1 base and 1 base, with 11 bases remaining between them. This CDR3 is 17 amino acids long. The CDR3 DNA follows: TGTGCCACCAGCAGAGGAGGGGGGGCTTCTGGGGCCAACGTCCTGACTTTC. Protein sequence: CATSRGGGASGANVLTF.